This TCR beta chain was sequenced during a study of shared clonotypes between healthy human individuals. Clones were sequenced by immunoSEQ multiplex PCR, and TCRdb holds only the in-frame ones, with some missing. The sample carries about 700,000 clones, about 90% recorded once. Losses at the gene ends were 3 bases for V and 7 bases for J; bases not matched to a gene: 12. Germline V CDR1 and CDR2: MDHEN, SYDVKM. CDR3 length: 17 amino acids. Selected positively for CCR7 and CD45RO-negative, naive CD8 cells excluded terminally differentiated effector memory CD45RA+ cells. Concerning this clone itself: The antigen is unknown.

Study-wide results and caveats: Across a handful of donors, naive CD4 shared about 5%, naive CD8 about 3.2%, memory CD4 2% to 2.5%, memory CD8 0.35% to 0.5%.

This chain links TRBV28 with TRBJ2-1; 10 positions agree with TRBD1. The clonotype originates from a man aged 25-40 years in good health. Sequenced sample: naive CD8+ T cells sorted from blood. The CDR3 DNA reads as TGTGCCAGCAGTTTGGGCCCTGGGACAGGGGATGGAAATGAGCAGTTCTTC. Translated: CASSLGPGTGDGNEQFF.